This T cell receptor (beta chain) was sequenced during a study of regulatory T cells in long-lasting Graves disease. Arm-PCR with iRepertoire HTBI primers amplified the CDR3 regions for these TCR beta libraries. MiXCR, applied by TCRdb to the multiplex PCR reads, yields one record per CDR3 protein. Of a few hundred thousand distinct CDR3 sequences in the sample, 20% to 25% were seen once. Time point reported: persistent/refractory GD, antithyroid drugs over 5 years with positive TRAb. Scientists built the TCR library using RNA that was extracted from PBMCs. About this clonotype itself: The antigen is undetermined.

V was shortened by 5 bases and J by 0 bases, with 20 bases between the two germline ends. The CDR3 loop spans 18 amino acids. Germline loops: CDR1 MNHNS, CDR2 SASEGT. Study outcomes and limitations: Favoring TRBV28, TRBJ1-2 and TRBJ2-5 was a feature seen in persistent disease. Peripheral blood, not thyroid tissue, was the sole material studied.

This clonotype was obtained from a female donor with Graves disease. The rearrangement joins TRBV6-1 to TRBJ1-3, with D uncertain. This specimen was peripheral blood mononuclear cells (PBMCs), taken when the disease was refractory, from a patient treated with antithyroid drugs. CDR3 region: CASSPLRDGTLSGNTIYF. CDR3 nucleotides: TGTGCCAGCAGTCCCCTTAGAGACGGAACCCTCTCTGGAAACACCATATATTTT.